This entry lists 28 T cell receptor beta chains sequenced from one sample in a study of blood T cells in healthy people across ages. Alongside a J-beta primer mix, a sample-barcoded 5' primer served in a second PCR lasting roughly 7 to 12 cycles. Via MiXCR, TCRdb re-called the 5' RACE reads, giving one row per CDR3 protein. The sample carries around 690,000 distinct CDR3 sequences, roughly 50% recorded once. The sequenced sample was blood. The origin of the receptors is a man aged 60 to 75 in good health.

This clonotype was seen just once. The chain recombines TRBV25-1 with TRBJ2-1, with a tentative D call TRBD2 (5 bases). This CDR3 contains 13 residues. V was shortened by 6 bases and J by 8 bases, with 14 bases between the two germline ends. Per germline, CDR1 MGHDK and CDR2 SYGVNS. DNA for the CDR3: TGTGCCAGCAGGGACTCCGGGATTCATGAGCAGTTCTTC. This gives the protein CASRDSGIHEQFF.

The chain links TRBV20-1 to TRBJ2-1, with D hard to call. The CDR3 is made up of 15 amino acids. The V and J ends lost 6 bases and 2 bases respectively, with 17 bases between them. Germline assignment: CDR1 DFQATT and CDR2 SNEGSKA (reference sequence). CDR3 residues: CSAPGGHHPYNEQFF. The CDR3, as DNA: TGCAGTGCCCCAGGTGGGCACCACCCCTACAATGAGCAGTTCTTC.

In its sample, this clonotype was seen a few times. The genes are TRBV7-9 and TRBJ2-1, with TRBD1 matching 10 bases. The CDR3 loop spans 15 amino acids. The junction had 11 bases not matched to a gene; V was cut back by 5 bases and J by 10 bases. Germline V gene sequence: CDR1 SEHNR, CDR2 FQNEAQ (reference sequence). This CDR3 is CASSPDRGYEGEQFF. Written as DNA, the CDR3 is TGTGCCAGCAGCCCGGACAGGGGGTATGAGGGGGAGCAGTTCTTC.

V and J are TRBV11-1 and TRBJ2-7, with 9 positions matching TRBD1. V trimming: 2 bases; J trimming: 2 bases; junction bases outside the gene matches: 10. The CDR3 spans 17 residues. CDR1 SGHAT and CDR2 FQDESV come from the germline V gene (reference sequence). The CDR3 nucleotides read TGTGCCAGCAGCTTACCTACCGGGACAGGGTTCCCCTACGAGCAGTACTTC. Amino acids: CASSLPTGTGFPYEQYF.

The rearrangement joins TRBV6-5 to TRBJ1-1; D is possibly TRBD1 (6 bases). The CDR3 runs 14 residues. The ends were cut back, 6 bases at V and 1 base at J, with 12 bases in the middle. The germline V gene encodes CDR1 MNHEY and CDR2 SVGAGI. CDR3 DNA: TGTGCCAGCAGGGAGGACAGATGGAACACTGAAGCTTTCTTT. Its translation: CASREDRWNTEAFF.

The chain recombines TRBV4-2 with TRBJ1-2; D gene ambiguous. Between the trimmed V and J ends, which lost 0 bases and 4 bases, there was a span of 12 bases. This CDR3 has 15 residues. CDR1 and CDR2 (germline): LGHNA, YNFKEQ. CDR3 sequence reads: CASSQEGTFAYGYTF. As DNA, the CDR3 is TGTGCCAGCAGCCAAGAGGGCACCTTCGCCTATGGCTACACCTTC.

The table lists this clonotype with a few counts. This rearrangement joins TRBV29-1 to TRBJ2-3; D remains unclear. This CDR3 is 13 amino acids long. Germline lookup yields CDR1 SQVTM and CDR2 ANQGSEA. Trimming removed 3 bases from V and 0 bases from J, with 7 bases in between. CDR3 sequence: CSVDDQSTDTQYF. The CDR3 DNA sequence: TGCAGCGTTGATGACCAGAGCACAGATACGCAGTATTTT.

V and J are TRBV3-1 and TRBJ2-5; TRBD2 matches 7 bases. CDR3 length equals 18 residues. Germline loops: CDR1 LGHDT, CDR2 YNNKEL (reference sequence). Trimming cost V 2 bases and J 6 bases; bases outside gene matches: 18. The CDR3 sequence: CASSQKVAGPLREQTQYF. In nucleotides, the CDR3 is TGTGCCAGCAGCCAAAAGGTAGCGGGCCCTTTAAGGGAGCAGACCCAGTACTTC.

This rearrangement joins TRBV12-3 or TRBV12-4 to TRBJ2-3, with 9 bases that match TRBD2. V dropped 4 bases and J dropped 2; count of bases not matched to a gene: 7. The CDR3 length is 16 residues. CDR3 sequence (DNA): TGTGCCAGCAGTTCAATAGCGGGGGCCTACACAGATACGCAGTATTTT. Amino acid sequence: CASSSIAGAYTDTQYF.

V and J are TRBV5-1 and TRBJ1-2; TRBD1 matches 7 bases. Germline trimming cut 2 bases from V and 0 bases from J; bases unmatched to any gene: 7. Germline values: CDR1 SGHRS, CDR2 YFSETQ. The length of the CDR3 is 16 residues. The CDR3 DNA follows: TGCGCCAGCAGCTTCGGGCAGGGGGGAGCTAACTATGGCTACACCTTC. This codes for CASSFGQGGANYGYTF.

As concerns this clonotype: One end of the junction fails to match germline, which may point to a read error. V gene TRBV29-1 combines with J gene TRBJ2-1, with D unclear. There are 14 residues in the CDR3. Germline V gene sequence: CDR1 SQVTM, CDR2 ANQGSEA. The CDR3 DNA sequence: TGCAGCGTTGACGCGAAGAGCTCCTACGATGAGCAGTTCTTC. Translated, it gives CSVDAKSSYDEQFF.

V and J are TRBV3-1 and TRBJ1-4; 10 nucleotides line up with TRBD1. This CDR3 contains 18 residues. Losses at the gene ends were 4 bases for V and 3 bases for J; bases not matched to a gene: 11. The germline CDR1 and CDR2 sequences are LGHDT and YNNKEL (reference sequence). CDR3 sequence reads: CASSLRTGGAGANEKLFF. Here the CDR3 DNA reads TGTGCCAGCAGCCTCCGGACAGGGGGAGCCGGGGCTAATGAAAAACTGTTTTTT.

This clonotype was recorded once. The chain combines TRBV12-3 or TRBV12-4 with TRBJ2-3, with a possible D match to TRBD1 (6 bases). The CDR3 runs to 14 residues. V shed 5 bases and J shed 0 bases, with 9 bases lying between them. CDR3 DNA: TGTGCCAGCAGTGGGGACAAAAGCACAGATACGCAGTATTTT. Its translation is CASSGDKSTDTQYF.

Points on this clonotype: Sequence at one end of the junction differs from germline and may be a read error. This chain joins TRBV5-6 and TRBJ2-5; 11 positions match TRBD2. The CDR3 covers 17 residues. The V gene's germline CDR1 is SGHDT and CDR2 YYEEEE. CDR3 loop: CTSSLGRLAGTQETQYF. For the CDR3, the DNA is TGTACCAGCAGCTTGGGCAGACTAGCGGGGACCCAAGAGACCCAGTACTTC. The complete variable domain, with remaining parts taken from reference TRBV5-6 and TRBJ2-5, reads DAGVTQSPTHLIKTRGQQVTLRCSPKSGHDTVSWYQQALGQGPQFIFQYYEEEERQRGNFPDRFSGHQFPNYSSELNVNALLLGDSALYLCTSSLGRLAGTQETQYFGPGTRLLVL.

This clonotype was recorded many times. Its ends do not fully match the called genes, so a read error is possible. The CDR3 DNA sequence: TGTGCCAGCAGCTTGGGGCCCACCCAAGAGACCCAGTACTTC. This encodes CASSLGPTQETQYF. The chain combines TRBV5-1 with TRBJ2-5, with TRBD1 as a possible D gene (5 bases). The germline V gene has CDR1 SGHRS and CDR2 YFSETQ. CDR3 size: 14 residues.

The chain combines TRBV20-1 with TRBJ2-1; the match to TRBD1 covers 7 bases. The CDR3 extends over 13 amino acids. Germline V gene lookup returns CDR1 DFQATT and CDR2 SNEGSKA (reference sequence). With V trimmed by 5 bases and J by 2 bases, 3 bases remained unmatched. CDR3 DNA sequence: TGCAGTGCTTTCCAGGGGGCCTACAATGAGCAGTTCTTC. It is translated as CSAFQGAYNEQFF.

The V and J genes are TRBV7-9 and TRBJ2-1, with TRBD2 matching over 9 bases. Unmatched junction bases numbered 6, after V lost 1 base and J lost 8 bases. CDR3 length: 15 amino acids. Germline loops: CDR1 SEHNR, CDR2 FQNEAQ (reference sequence). In DNA, the CDR3 is TGTGCCAGCAGCTTAGGAGGGACTAGCTTCCATGAGCAGTTCTTC. Its protein is CASSLGGTSFHEQFF. The full variable domain, completed using reference TRBV7-9 and TRBJ2-1, is DTGVSQNPRHKITKRGQNVTFRCDPISEHNRLYWYRQTLGQGPEFLTYFQNEAQLEKSRLLSDRFSAERPKGSFSTLEIQRTEQGDSAMYLCASSLGGTSFHEQFFGPGTRLTVL.

This chain uses TRBV12-3 or TRBV12-4 with TRBJ2-4; TRBD1 matches 8 bases. The J call may be mistaken, given a closer DNA end match to TRBJ2-7. The CDR3 runs 15 residues. For the CDR3, the DNA is TGTGCCAGCAGTTTTAAACCCGAGACAGGGGCCGAGCAGTACTTC. Its protein is CASSFKPETGAEQYF.

The table lists this clonotype with a few counts. The chain is built from TRBV5-1 and TRBJ2-5; D call uncertain. CDR1 and CDR2 from the germline V gene are SGHRS and YFSETQ. Trimming pared 0 bases from V and 5 bases from J, leaving 14 bases between. The length of the CDR3 is 15 residues. This CDR3 reads CASSLDVSPWETQYF. As DNA, the CDR3 is TGCGCCAGCAGCTTGGATGTCAGCCCGTGGGAGACCCAGTACTTC.

This chain connects TRBV20-1 to TRBJ2-1; D gene uncertain. The V end was cut by 5 bases, the J end by 8 bases, with 16 bases between. CDR1 and CDR2 from the germline V gene are DFQATT and SNEGSKA (reference sequence). The CDR3 consists of 13 residues. In nucleotides, the CDR3 is TGCAGTGCTTATTGGACGGCAAGGGATGAGCAGTTCTTC. Translation gives CSAYWTARDEQFF.

The gene calls are TRBV6-5 and TRBJ2-7; tentative D call: TRBD1 (6 bases). This CDR3 has 13 residues. Germline loops: CDR1 MNHEY, CDR2 SVGAGI. V was cut by 6 bases and J by 7 bases, with 16 bases left in between. CDR3 in amino acids: CASSPRGFDEQYF. Here the CDR3 DNA reads TGTGCCAGCAGCCCCAGGGGTTTTGATGAGCAGTACTTC.

This clonotype was found a few times. The chain recombines TRBV20-1 with TRBJ2-1; 7 bases agree with TRBD2. Germline-derived CDR1 and CDR2 are DFQATT and SNEGSKA (reference sequence). V lost 2 bases and J lost 4; bases outside the gene matches: 5. CDR3 length: 14 residues. The CDR3 sequence: CSARRASGYNEQFF. As DNA, the CDR3 is TGCAGTGCTAGAAGGGCTAGCGGATACAATGAGCAGTTCTTC.

This chain uses TRBV11-2 with TRBJ2-7, with D unclear. This CDR3 has 14 amino acids. The germline CDR1 and CDR2 sequences are SGHAT and FQNNGV. V lost 0 bases, J lost 3 bases, and 9 bases lay in between. CDR3 amino acids: CASSLESANYEQYF. The DNA for the CDR3 is TGTGCCAGCAGCTTAGAGTCGGCCAACTACGAGCAGTACTTC. Using reference TRBV11-2 and TRBJ2-7 for the parts outside the CDR3, the full variable domain is EAGVAQSPRYKIIEKRQSVAFWCNPISGHATLYWYQQILGQGPKLLIQFQNNGVVDDSQLPKDRFSAERLKGVDSTLKIQPAKLEDSAVYLCASSLESANYEQYFGPGTRLTVT.

V is TRBV4-1 and J is TRBJ2-1; no firm D call. CDR1 MGHRA and CDR2 YSYEKL come from the germline V gene. This CDR3 has 16 amino acids. Between the trimmed V and J ends, which lost 1 base and 3 bases, there was a span of 13 bases. The CDR3 is CASSQGELAYYNEQFF. DNA of the CDR3: TGCGCCAGCAGCCAAGGGGAACTCGCATACTACAATGAGCAGTTCTTC.

On this clonotype itself: A much larger clone lies one base from this, so it may be a read error. This sequence joins TRBV12-3 or TRBV12-4 and TRBJ2-7; 12 bases are shared with TRBD2. The CDR3 spans 16 residues. The ends lost 1 base at V and 2 bases at J; junction bases unmatched: 3. CDR3: CASSLGLAGAPYEQYF. CDR3 in DNA: TGTGCCAGCAGTTTAGGACTAGCGGGGGCCCCCTACGAGCAGTACTTC.

The rearrangement uses TRBV10-3 and TRBJ2-7; 8 bases line up with TRBD1. CDR3 length: 12 amino acids. The germline gives CDR1 ENHRY, CDR2 SYGVKD. V lost 11 bases, J lost 2 bases, and 5 bases stayed unmatched. CDR3 coding DNA: TGTGCCGCCGGACAGGGTCCCTACGAGCAGTACTTC. Translated: CAAGQGPYEQYF.

J is TRBJ2-7 and V is TRBV20-1; TRBD2 agrees at 8 bases. The trim removed 5 bases at V and 4 bases at J, leaving 10 bases unmatched. This CDR3 is built from 14 residues. Germline CDR1 is DFQATT and CDR2 is SNEGSKA (reference sequence). This chain's CDR3 is CSAGVWAGGYEQYF. In DNA, the CDR3 is TGCAGTGCTGGAGTCTGGGCGGGGGGATACGAGCAGTACTTC.

The V call is TRBV2, the J call TRBJ2-3; D possibly uses TRBD1 or TRBD2 (6 bases each). This CDR3 has 16 residues. The germline CDR1 and CDR2 sequences are SNHLY and FYNNEI. Trimming took off 7 bases at V and 0 bases at J, with 17 bases between the two ends. CDR3 coding DNA: TGTGCCAGCAAAAGGAACCGGGGGCTAAGCACAGATACGCAGTATTTT. Encoded protein: CASKRNRGLSTDTQYF.